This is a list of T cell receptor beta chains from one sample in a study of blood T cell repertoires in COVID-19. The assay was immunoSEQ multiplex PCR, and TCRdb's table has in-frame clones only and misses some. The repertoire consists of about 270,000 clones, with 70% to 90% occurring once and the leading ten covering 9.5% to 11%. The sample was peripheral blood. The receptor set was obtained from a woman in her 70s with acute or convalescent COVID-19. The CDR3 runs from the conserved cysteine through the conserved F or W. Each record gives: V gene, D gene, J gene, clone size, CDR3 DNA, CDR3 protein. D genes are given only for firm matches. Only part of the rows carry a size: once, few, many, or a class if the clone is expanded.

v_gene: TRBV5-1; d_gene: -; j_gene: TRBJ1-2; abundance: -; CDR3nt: TGCGCCAGCAGCTTAACGACAGTTAACTATGGCTACACCTTC; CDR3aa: CASSLTTVNYGYTF
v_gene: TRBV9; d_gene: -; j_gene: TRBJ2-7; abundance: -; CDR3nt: TGTGCCAGCAGCGTGACAGTTGACGGGGGATACGAGCAGTACTTC; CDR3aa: CASSVTVDGGYEQYF
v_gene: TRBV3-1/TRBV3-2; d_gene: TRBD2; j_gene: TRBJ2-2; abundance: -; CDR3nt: TGTGCCAGCAGCCAAGTCCAGCGGGGGCCCACCGGGGAGCTGTTTTTT; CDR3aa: CASSQVQRGPTGELFF
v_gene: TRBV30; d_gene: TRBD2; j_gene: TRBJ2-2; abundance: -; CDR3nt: TGTGCCTGGAGAATGAGATTGGGTAGCGGGGCCACCGGGGAGCTGTTTTTT; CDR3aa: CAWRMRLGSGATGELFF
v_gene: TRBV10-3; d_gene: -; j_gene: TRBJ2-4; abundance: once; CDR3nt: TGTGCCACCGAAGACAGAAACATTCAGTACTTC; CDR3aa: CATEDRNIQYF
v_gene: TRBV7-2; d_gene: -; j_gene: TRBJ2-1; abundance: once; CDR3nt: TGTGCCAGCAGCTTAGCGCGAAGAGAGCAGTTCTTC; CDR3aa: CASSLARREQFF
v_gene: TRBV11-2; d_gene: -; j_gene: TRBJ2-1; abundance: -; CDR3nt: TGTGCCAGCAGCGTACAGGGCTCCTACAATGAGCAGTTCTTC; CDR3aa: CASSVQGSYNEQFF
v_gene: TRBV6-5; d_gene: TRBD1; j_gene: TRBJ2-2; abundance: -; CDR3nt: TGTGCCATCCGACCTCAGGGGGCGTACGGGGAGCTGTTTTTT; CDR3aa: CAIRPQGAYGELFF
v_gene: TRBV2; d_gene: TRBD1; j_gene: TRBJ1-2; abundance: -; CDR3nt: TGTGCCAGCAGCGAGGGACAGGCGGGAGGCTACACCTTC; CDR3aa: CASSEGQAGGYTF
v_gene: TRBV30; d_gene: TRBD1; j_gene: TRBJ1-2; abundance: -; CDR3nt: TGTGCCTGGAGTCTAAGTGGACAGGCGAACTATGGCTACACCTTC; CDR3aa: CAWSLSGQANYGYTF
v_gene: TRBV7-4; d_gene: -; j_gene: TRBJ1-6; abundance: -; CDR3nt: TGTGCCAGCAGAAACAGCTTAAGGAGGGGTAGGTATAATTCACCCCTCCACTTT; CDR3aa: CASRNSLRRGRYNSPLHF
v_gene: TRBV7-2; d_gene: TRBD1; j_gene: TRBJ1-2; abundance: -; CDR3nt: TGTGCCAGCAGAGACAGGGTGGGTTGGGGCTACACCTTC; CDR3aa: CASRDRVGWGYTF
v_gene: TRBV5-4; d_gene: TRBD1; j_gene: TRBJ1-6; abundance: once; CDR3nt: TGTGCCAGCAGCTCAGCCTCGGACAGGCCTAATTCACCCCTCCACTTT; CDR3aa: CASSSASDRPNSPLHF
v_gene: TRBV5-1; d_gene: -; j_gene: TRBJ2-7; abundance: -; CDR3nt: TGCGCCAGCAGCTTGGGTATTAACTCCTACGAGCAGTACTTC; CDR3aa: CASSLGINSYEQYF
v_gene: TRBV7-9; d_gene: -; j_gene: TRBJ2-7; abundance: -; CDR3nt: TGTGCCAGCAGCTTAGGCAGGGGCCCCTACGAGCAGTACTTC; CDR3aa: CASSLGRGPYEQYF
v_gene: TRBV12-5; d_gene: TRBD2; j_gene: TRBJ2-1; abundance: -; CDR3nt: TGTGCTAGTGCCCAGCGGGGTACCTACAATGAGCAGTTCTTC; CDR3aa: CASAQRGTYNEQFF
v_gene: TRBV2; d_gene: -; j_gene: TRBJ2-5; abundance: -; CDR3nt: TGTGCCAGCAGTGTCATTGAGGAAGAGACCCAGTACTTC; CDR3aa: CASSVIEEETQYF
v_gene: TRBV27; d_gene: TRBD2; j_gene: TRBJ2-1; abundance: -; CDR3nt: TGTGCCAGCAGTTCCGCCCCGGCGGGACTATACAATGAGCAGTTCTTC; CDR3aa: CASSSAPAGLYNEQFF
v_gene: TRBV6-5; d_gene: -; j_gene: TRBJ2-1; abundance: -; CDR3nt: TGTGCCAGCAGTCCTAGGGGTAGAAATGAGCAGTTCTTC; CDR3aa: CASSPRGRNEQFF
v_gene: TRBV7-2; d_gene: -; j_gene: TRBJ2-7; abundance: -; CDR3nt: TGTGCCAGCAGCTTAGACAGGGACGAGCAGTACTTC; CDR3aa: CASSLDRDEQYF
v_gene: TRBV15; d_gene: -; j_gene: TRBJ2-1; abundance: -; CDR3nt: TGTGCCACCAGCAGAGAGCGGGGTCCCTACAATGAGCAGTTCTTC; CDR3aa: CATSRERGPYNEQFF
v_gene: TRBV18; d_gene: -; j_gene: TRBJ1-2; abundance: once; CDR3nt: TGTGCCAGCTCACCCGGCGGGGGCAGAGGCAACGTCTATGGCTACACCTTC; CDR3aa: CASSPGGGRGNVYGYTF
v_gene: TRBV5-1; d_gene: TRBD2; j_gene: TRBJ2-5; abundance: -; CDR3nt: TGCGCCAGCAGCTCTCTAGCGGGGGAGACCCAGTACTTC; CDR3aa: CASSSLAGETQYF
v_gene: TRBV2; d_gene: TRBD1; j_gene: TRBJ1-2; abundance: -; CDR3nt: TGTGCCAGCAGCGGGACAGGGGGCGCGAACTATGGCTACACCTTC; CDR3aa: CASSGTGGANYGYTF
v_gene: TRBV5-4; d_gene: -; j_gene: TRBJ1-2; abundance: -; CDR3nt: TGTGCCAGCAGCTCTCCGACCACAGCCCTCTATGGCTACACCTTC; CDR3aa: CASSSPTTALYGYTF
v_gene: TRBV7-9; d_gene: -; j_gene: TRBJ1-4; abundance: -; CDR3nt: TGTGCCAGCAGCTTAGACAGAACTAATGAAAAACTGTTTTTT; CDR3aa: CASSLDRTNEKLFF
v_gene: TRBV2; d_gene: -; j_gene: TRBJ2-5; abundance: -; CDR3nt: TGTGCCAGCATCGAGGAGGGTCCGTGGGAGACCCAGTACTTC; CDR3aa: CASIEEGPWETQYF
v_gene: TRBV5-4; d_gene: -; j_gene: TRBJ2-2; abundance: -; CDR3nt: TGTGCCAGCAGCGGAGGGAAGGCCGGGGAGCTGTTTTTT; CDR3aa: CASSGGKAGELFF
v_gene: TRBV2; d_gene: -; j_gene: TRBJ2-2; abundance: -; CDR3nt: TGTGCCAGCAGTACCAATAGAAGGACAACCGGGGAGCTGTTTTTT; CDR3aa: CASSTNRRTTGELFF
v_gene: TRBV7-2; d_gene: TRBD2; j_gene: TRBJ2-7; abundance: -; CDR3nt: TGTGCCAGCAGCTTGAGGACCCGACCGGGGGGCGAGCAGTACTTC; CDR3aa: CASSLRTRPGGEQYF
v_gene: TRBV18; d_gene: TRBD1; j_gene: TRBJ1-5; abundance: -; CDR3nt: TGTGCCAGCTCACCGACAGGGAATCAGCCCCAGCATTTT; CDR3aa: CASSPTGNQPQHF
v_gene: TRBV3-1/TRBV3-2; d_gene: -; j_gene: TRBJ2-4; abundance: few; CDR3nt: TGTGCCAGCAGCCTCAGAGGGGGAAACATTCAGTACTTC; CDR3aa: CASSLRGGNIQYF
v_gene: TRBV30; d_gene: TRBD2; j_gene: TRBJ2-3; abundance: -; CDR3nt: TGTGCCTGGAGATACGGGGGGGCGGAAGATACGCAGTATTTT; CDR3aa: CAWRYGGAEDTQYF
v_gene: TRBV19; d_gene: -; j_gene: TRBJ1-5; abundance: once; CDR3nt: TGTGCCAGTAGGAGCAGGGATCTTAGCAATCAGCCCCAGCATTTT; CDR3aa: CASRSRDLSNQPQHF
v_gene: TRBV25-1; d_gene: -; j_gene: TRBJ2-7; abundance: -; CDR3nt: TGTGCCAGCAGTGCGACTTTGAGCTCCTACGAGCAGTACTTC; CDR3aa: CASSATLSSYEQYF
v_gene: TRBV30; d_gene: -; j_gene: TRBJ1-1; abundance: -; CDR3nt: TGTGCCTGGAGTGGTCGCGGGGACTCCGAAGCTTTCTTT; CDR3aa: CAWSGRGDSEAFF
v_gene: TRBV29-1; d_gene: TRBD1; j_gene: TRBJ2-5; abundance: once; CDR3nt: TGCAGCGTTGGTAGGTCCCGGACAGGGGGCTGGACCCAGTACTTC; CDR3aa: CSVGRSRTGGWTQYF
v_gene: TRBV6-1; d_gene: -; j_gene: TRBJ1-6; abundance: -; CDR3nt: TGTGCCAGCAGTGAAGGATCGGGTTCGGGGACACCCCTCCACTTT; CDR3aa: CASSEGSGSGTPLHF
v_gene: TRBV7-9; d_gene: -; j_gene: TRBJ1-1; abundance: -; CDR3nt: TGTGCCAGCAGCTTGGACAGTAAGAACACTGAAGCTTTCTTT; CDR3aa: CASSLDSKNTEAFF
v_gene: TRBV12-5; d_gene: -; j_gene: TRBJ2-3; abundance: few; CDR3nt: TGTGCTAGTGGTTTGGTACTAGGACCCACAGATACGCAGTATTTT; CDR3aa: CASGLVLGPTDTQYF
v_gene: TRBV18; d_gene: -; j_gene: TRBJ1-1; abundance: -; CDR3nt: TGTGCCAGCTCACCAAACGGGAACACTGAAGCTTTCTTT; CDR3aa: CASSPNGNTEAFF
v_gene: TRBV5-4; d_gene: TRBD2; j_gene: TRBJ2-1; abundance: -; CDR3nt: TGTGCCAGCAGCTTGGGGGGACTAGCGGGGTACAATGAGCAGTTCTTC; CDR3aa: CASSLGGLAGYNEQFF
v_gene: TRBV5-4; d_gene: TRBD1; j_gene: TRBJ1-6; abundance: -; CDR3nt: TGTGCCAGCAGCTCCCAAAGCGGGACAGGGGGTTCACCCCTCCACTTT; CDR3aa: CASSSQSGTGGSPLHF
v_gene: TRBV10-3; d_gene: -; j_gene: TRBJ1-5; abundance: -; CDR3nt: TGTGCCATCAGTGAGTCTGCCGGAGGGATGGGTCAGCCCCAGCATTTT; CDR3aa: CAISESAGGMGQPQHF
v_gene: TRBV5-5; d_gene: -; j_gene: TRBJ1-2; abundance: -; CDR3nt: TGTGCCAGCAGCCCGGACAGAATGTATGGCTACACCTTC; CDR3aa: CASSPDRMYGYTF
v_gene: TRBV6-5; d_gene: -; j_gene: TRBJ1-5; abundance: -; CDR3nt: TGTGCCAGCAGTATGGCCTTGGAGAATCAGCCCCAGCATTTT; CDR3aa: CASSMALENQPQHF
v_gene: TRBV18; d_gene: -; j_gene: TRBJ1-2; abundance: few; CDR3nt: TGTGCCAGCTCACCACGGGTTACAGGGCCCGACTATGGCTACACCTTC; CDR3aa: CASSPRVTGPDYGYTF